Included here is one T cell receptor beta chain sequence, with context. As yet, its antigen is unknown. The sample originates from a study of immune evolution from preneoplasia to lung adenocarcinoma. Study results and caveats: Normal lung had highest clonality; later lesions appeared denser, more diverse.

Patient tissue came from resections in Japan or China, 2014–2017. Histologic diagnosis was independently verified by two lung pathologists. The data were produced by immunoSEQ multiplex PCR, yet TCRdb's version contains in-frame clones alone and is incomplete. The sample consists of under 8,000 clones, approximately 80% of them appearing once. The sequencing input was FFPE adjacent normal lung tissue. This receptor was taken from a donor aged 70 or over with lung adenocarcinoma.

CDR3 loop: CASSPDSLYGYTF. In DNA, the CDR3 is TGTGCCAGCAGCCCTGACAGCTTATATGGCTACACCTTC. The chain joins TRBV9 to TRBJ1-2, with D maybe TRBD1 (5 bases). This CDR3 spans 13 amino acids. V was clipped by 4 bases and J by 5 bases, with 12 bases between them. From germline, CDR1 is SGDLS and CDR2 YYNGEE.